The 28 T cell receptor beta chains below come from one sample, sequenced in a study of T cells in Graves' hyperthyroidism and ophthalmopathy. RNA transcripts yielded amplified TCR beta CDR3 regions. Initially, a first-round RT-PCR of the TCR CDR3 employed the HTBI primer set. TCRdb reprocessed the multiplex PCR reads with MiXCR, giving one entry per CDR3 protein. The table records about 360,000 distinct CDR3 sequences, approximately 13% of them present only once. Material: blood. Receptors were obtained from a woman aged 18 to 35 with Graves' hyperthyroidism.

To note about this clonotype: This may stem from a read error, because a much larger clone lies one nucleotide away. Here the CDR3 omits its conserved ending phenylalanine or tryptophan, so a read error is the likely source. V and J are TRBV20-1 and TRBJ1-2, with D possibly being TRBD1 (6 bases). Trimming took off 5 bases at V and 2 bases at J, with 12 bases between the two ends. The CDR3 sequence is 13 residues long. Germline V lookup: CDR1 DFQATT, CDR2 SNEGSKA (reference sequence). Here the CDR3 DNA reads TGCAGTGCTGCTACCGGGACAAACTATGGCTACACCTCC. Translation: CSAATGTNYGYTS.

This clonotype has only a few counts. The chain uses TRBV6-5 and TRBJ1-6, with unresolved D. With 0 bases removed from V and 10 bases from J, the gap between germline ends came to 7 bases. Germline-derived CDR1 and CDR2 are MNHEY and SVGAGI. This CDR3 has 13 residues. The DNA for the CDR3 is TGTGCCAGCAGTTACTCGGACGGCTCACCCCTCCACTTT. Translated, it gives CASSYSDGSPLHF.

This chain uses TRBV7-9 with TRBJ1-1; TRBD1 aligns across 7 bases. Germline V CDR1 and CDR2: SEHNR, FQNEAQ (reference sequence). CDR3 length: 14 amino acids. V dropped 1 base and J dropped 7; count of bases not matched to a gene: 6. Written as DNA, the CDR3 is TGTGCCAGCAGCTTAGGGCACTCAGGGGGTGAAGCTTTCTTT. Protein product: CASSLGHSGGEAFF. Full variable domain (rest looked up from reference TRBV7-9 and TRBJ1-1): DTGVSQNPRHKITKRGQNVTFRCDPISEHNRLYWYRQTLGQGPEFLTYFQNEAQLEKSRLLSDRFSAERPKGSFSTLEIQRTEQGDSAMYLCASSLGHSGGEAFFGQGTRLTVV.

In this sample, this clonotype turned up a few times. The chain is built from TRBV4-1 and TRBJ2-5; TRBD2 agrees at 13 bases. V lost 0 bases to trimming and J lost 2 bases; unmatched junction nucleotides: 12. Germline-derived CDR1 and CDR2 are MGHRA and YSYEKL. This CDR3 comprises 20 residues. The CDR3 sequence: CASSQDAGTSGVIWQETQYF. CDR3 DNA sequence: TGCGCCAGCAGCCAAGATGCCGGGACTAGCGGGGTAATTTGGCAAGAGACCCAGTACTTC.

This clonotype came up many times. The CDR3 here is CASGLGETNYGYTF. In nucleotides, the CDR3 is TGTGCTAGTGGTTTGGGCGAAACTAACTATGGCTACACCTTC. The chain links TRBV12-5 to TRBJ1-2; D remains unclear. The CDR3 spans 14 residues. Trimming removed 1 base from V and 0 bases from J, with 6 bases in between. Germline lookup yields CDR1 LGHNT and CDR2 FRNRAP.

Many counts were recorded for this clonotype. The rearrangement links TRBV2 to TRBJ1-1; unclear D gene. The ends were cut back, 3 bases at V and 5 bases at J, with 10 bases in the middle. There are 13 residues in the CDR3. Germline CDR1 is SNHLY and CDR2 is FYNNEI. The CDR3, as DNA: TGTGCCAGCAGTGACGGGGTTTGGACTGAAGCTTTCTTT. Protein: CASSDGVWTEAFF.

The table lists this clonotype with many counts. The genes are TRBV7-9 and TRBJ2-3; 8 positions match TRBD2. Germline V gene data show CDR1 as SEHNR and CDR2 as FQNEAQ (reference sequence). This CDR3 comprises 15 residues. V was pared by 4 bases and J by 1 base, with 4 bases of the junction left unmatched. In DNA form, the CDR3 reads TGTGCCAGCAGCTCGGGACTAGAACGCACAGATACGCAGTATTTT. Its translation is CASSSGLERTDTQYF. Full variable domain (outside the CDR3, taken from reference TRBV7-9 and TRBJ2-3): DTGVSQNPRHKITKRGQNVTFRCDPISEHNRLYWYRQTLGQGPEFLTYFQNEAQLEKSRLLSDRFSAERPKGSFSTLEIQRTEQGDSAMYLCASSSGLERTDTQYFGPGTRLTVL.

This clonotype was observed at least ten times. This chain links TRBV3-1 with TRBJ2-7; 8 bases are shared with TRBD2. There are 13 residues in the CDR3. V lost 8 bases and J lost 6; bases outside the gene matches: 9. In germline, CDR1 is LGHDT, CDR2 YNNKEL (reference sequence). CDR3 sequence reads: CASSGGHQAEQYF. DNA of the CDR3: TGTGCCAGCTCGGGGGGGCATCAAGCCGAGCAGTACTTC.

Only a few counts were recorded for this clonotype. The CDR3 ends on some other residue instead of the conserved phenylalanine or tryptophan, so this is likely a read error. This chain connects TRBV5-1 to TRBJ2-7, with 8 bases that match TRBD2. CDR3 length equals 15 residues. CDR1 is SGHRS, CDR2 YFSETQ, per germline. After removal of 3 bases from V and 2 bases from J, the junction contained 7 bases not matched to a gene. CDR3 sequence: CASSWATSETYEQYL. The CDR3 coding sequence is TGCGCCAGCAGCTGGGCGACTAGCGAAACCTACGAGCAGTACCTC.

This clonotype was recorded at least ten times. The chain's CDR3 is CASSEYRGNQPQHF. The CDR3 region has the DNA TGTGCCAGCAGTGAATACAGGGGCAATCAGCCCCAGCATTTT. The chain is built from TRBV2 and TRBJ1-5; possibly TRBD1 for D (6 bases). CDR1 SNHLY and CDR2 FYNNEI come from the germline V gene. V gave up 2 bases and J gave up 2 bases, with 7 bases separating them. This CDR3 comprises 14 residues.

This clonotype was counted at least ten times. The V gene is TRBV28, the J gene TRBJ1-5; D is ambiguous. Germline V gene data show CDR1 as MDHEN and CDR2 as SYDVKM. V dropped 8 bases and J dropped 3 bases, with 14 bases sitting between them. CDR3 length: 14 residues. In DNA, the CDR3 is TGTGCCAGCGTTTCCGGGTGGGTCAATCAGCCCCAGCATTTT. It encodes CASVSGWVNQPQHF. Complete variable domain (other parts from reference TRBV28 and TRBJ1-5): DVKVTQSSRYLVKRTGEKVFLECVQDMDHENMFWYRQDPGLGLRLIYFSYDVKMKEKGDIPEGYSVSREKKERFSLILESASTNQTSMYLCASVSGWVNQPQHFGDGTRLSIL.

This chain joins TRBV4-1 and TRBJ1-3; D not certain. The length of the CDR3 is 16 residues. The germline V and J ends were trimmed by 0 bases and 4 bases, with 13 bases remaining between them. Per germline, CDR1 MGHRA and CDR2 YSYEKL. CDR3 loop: CASSQDLTETGNTIYF. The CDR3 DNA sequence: TGCGCCAGCAGCCAAGATTTAACAGAGACAGGAAACACCATATATTTT.

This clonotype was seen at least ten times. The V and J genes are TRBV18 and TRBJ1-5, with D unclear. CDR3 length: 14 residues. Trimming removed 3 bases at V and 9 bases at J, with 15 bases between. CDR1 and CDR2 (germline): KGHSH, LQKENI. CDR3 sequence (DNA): TGTGCCAGCTCACCTCCCTCCCTTCCGGGGCCCCAGCATTTT. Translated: CASSPPSLPGPQHF.

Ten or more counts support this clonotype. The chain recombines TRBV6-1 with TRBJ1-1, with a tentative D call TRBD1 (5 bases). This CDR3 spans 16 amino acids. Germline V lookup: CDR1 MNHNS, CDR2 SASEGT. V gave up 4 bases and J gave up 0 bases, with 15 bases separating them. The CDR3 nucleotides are TGTGCCAGCAGTGGAAGACTGACAGCCATGAACACTGAAGCTTTCTTT. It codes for CASSGRLTAMNTEAFF.

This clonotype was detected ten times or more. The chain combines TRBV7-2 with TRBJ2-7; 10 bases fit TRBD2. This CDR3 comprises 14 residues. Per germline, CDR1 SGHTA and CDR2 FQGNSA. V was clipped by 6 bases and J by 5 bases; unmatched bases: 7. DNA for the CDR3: TGTGCCAGCAGATCCTCTAGCGGGGGCGACGAGCAGTACTTC. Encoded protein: CASRSSSGGDEQYF.

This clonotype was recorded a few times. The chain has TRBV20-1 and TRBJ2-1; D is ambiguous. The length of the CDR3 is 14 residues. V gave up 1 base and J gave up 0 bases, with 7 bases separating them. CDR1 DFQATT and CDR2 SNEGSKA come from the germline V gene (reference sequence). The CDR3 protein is CSARGGHSYNEQFF. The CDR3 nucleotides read TGCAGTGCTAGAGGGGGTCACTCCTACAATGAGCAGTTCTTC.

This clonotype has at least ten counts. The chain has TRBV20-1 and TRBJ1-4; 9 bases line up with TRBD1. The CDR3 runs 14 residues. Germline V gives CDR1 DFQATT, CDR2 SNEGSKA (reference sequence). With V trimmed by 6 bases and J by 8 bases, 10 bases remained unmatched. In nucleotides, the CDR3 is TGCAGTGCCCCGGACAGGGGTTTTGGAGAAAAACTGTTTTTT. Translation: CSAPDRGFGEKLFF.

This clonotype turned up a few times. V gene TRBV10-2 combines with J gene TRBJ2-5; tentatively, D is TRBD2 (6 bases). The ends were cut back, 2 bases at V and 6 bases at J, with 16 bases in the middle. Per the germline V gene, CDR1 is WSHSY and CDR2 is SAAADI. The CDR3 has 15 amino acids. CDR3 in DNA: TGCGCCAGCAGTGAGCAAGGAGGGGTAGGAAAGACCCAGTACTTC. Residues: CASSEQGGVGKTQYF.

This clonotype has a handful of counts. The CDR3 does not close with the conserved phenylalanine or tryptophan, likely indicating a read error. Here the CDR3 DNA reads TGTGCCAGCAGGGAAACGACGGGCTCCTACAATGAGCAGTTCGTC. Translation: CASRETTGSYNEQFV. The chain uses TRBV2 and TRBJ2-1; D unclear. V was trimmed by 6 bases and J by 0 bases, leaving 12 bases between them. Germline CDR1 and CDR2: SNHLY and FYNNEI. The CDR3 spans 15 residues.

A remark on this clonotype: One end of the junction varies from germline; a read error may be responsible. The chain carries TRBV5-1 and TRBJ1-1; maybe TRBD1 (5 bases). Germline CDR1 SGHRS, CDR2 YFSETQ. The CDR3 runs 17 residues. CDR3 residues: CASSSGGRDPLKTEAFF. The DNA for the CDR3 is TGCGCCAGCAGCTCCGGGGGGAGGGATCCCCTGAAAACTGAAGCTTTCTTT.

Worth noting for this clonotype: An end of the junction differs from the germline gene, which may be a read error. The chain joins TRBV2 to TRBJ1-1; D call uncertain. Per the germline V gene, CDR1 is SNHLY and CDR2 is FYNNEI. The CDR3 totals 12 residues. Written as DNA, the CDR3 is TGTGCCAGCAGTGTTTGGCGAAGTGAAGTTTTCTTT. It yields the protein CASSVWRSEVFF.

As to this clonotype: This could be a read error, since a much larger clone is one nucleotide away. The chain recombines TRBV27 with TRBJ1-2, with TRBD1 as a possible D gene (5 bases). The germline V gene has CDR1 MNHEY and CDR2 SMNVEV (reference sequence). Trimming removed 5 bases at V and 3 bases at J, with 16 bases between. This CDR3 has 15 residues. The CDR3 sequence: CASSAGVQADYGYTF. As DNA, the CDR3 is TGTGCCAGCAGTGCGGGGGTCCAAGCTGACTATGGCTACACCTTC.

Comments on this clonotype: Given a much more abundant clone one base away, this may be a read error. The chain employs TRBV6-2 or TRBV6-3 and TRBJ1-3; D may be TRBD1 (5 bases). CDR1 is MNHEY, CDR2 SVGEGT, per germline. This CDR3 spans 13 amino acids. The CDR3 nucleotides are TGTGCCAGTCGGGACGACTTGAGCTACACCATATGTTTT. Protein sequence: CASRDDLSYTICF.

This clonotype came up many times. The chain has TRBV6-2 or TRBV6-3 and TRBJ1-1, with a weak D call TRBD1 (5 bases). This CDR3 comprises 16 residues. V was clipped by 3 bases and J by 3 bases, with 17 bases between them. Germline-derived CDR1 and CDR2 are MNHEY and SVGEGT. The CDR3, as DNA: TGTGCCAGCAGTTATACGGTTCGAAAGGGGCACACTGAAGCTTTCTTT. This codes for CASSYTVRKGHTEAFF.

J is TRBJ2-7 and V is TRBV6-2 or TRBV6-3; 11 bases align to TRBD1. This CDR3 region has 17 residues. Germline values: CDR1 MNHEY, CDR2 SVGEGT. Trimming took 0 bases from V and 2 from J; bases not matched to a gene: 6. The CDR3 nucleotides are TGTGCCAGCAGTTACTCGAGGAGGACAGGGGGCCCCTACGAGCAGTACTTC. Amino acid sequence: CASSYSRRTGGPYEQYF.

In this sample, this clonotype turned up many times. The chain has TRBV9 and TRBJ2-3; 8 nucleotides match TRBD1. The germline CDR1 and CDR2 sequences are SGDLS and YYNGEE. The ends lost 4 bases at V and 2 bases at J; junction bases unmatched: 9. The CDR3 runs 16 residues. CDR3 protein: CASSPRGDRLTDTQYF. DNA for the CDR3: TGTGCCAGCAGCCCAAGAGGGGACAGGCTCACAGATACGCAGTATTTT.

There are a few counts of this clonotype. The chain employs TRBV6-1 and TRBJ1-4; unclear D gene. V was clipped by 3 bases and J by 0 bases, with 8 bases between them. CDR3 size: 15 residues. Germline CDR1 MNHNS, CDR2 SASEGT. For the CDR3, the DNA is TGTGCCAGCAGTGACTTCGGTGCAACTAATGAAAAACTGTTTTTT. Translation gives CASSDFGATNEKLFF.

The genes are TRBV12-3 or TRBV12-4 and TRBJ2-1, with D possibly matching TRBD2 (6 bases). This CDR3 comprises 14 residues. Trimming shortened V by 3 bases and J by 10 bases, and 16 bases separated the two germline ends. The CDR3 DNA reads TGTGCCAGCAGTTTGACTAGGGTCTGGCGGGAGCAGTTCTTC. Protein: CASSLTRVWREQFF.